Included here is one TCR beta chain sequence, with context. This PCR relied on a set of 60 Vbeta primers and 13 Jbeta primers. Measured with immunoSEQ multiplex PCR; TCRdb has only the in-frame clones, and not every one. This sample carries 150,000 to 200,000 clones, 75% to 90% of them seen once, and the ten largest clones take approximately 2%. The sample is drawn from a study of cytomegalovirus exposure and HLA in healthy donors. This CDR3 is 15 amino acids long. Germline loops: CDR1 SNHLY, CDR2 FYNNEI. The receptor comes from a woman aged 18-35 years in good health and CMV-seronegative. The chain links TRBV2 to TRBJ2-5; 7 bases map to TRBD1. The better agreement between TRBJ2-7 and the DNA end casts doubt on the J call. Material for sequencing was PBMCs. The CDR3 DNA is TGTGCCAGCAGTGATAAGGGACAGAATCTTTCCGAGCAGTACTTC. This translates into CASSDKGQNLSEQYF.